This T cell receptor beta chain was found in a study of T cells after somatic rescue of genetic block. The CDR3 is 16 amino acids. This clone was detected once. Clones were read by immunoSEQ multiplex PCR, and TCRdb kept only the in-frame ones, dropping some. The sample has about 68,000 clones; around 90% are singletons. The sequenced material came from peripheral blood mononuclear cells (PBMCs). The sequence came from a man aged 35 to 55. This chain uses TRBV21-1 with TRBJ2-7; the table names TRBD2, a call not compared with the DNA. TRBV21-1 corresponds to a pseudogene. CDR3 loop: CAINDILAGEWPRQYF. The CDR3 DNA is TGTGCCATCAACGACATACTAGCGGGAGAATGGCCGCGTCAGTACTTC.